Listed here is a single T cell receptor beta chain. The V and J ends lost 6 bases and 0 bases respectively, with 8 bases between them. This CDR3 region has 13 residues. Per germline, CDR1 MNHNY and CDR2 SVGAGI (reference sequence). Baseline was the first blood sampling point, followed by cycle 4 day 1 and cycle 7 day 1. This record comes from a study of OX40 agonist ivuxolimab in advanced cancers. Profiling relied on immunoSEQ multiplex PCR, and the TCRdb table lists in-frame clones only, not all of them. This table has approximately 25,000 clones, 77% appearing once. This sample comprised CD4+ or CD8+ T cells sorted from blood, obtained in a trial of the OX40 agonist ivuxolimab. This receptor was obtained from an adult with an advanced solid tumor such as melanoma, head and neck, liver or kidney cancer. The chain couples TRBV6-6 to TRBJ1-2; D uncertain. The CDR3 nucleotides are TGTGCCAGCAGCTCCACTCCTAACTATGGCTACACCTTC. Translated: CASSSTPNYGYTF.